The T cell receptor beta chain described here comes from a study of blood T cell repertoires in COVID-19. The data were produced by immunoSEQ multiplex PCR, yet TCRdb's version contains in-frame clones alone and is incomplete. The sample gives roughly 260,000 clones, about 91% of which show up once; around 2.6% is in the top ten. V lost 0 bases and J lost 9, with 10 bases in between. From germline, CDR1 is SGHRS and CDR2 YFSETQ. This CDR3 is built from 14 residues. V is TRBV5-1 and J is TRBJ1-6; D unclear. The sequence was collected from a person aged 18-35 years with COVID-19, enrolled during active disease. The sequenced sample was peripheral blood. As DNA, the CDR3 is TGCGCCAGCAGCTTGGGGTCAGGAGGTTCACCCCTCCACTTT. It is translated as CASSLGSGGSPLHF.